These 13 T cell receptor beta chains were sequenced from one sample in a study of blood T cell repertoires in COVID-19. Produced via immunoSEQ multiplex PCR; TCRdb's table is partial and in-frame only. This repertoire shows approximately 170,000 clones, under 80% found once; its top ten account for roughly an eighth. The sample was peripheral blood. Every receptor here comes from a woman in her forties or fifties with acute or convalescent COVID-19.

This chain links TRBV6-2 or TRBV6-3 with TRBJ1-1; D not resolved. The CDR3 extends over 12 amino acids. The germline gives CDR1 MNHEY, CDR2 SVGEGT. V lost 4 bases, J lost 5 bases, and 8 bases lay in between. The CDR3, as DNA: TGTGCCAGCAGTTTGTACCGGACTGAAGCTTTCTTT. Amino acids: CASSLYRTEAFF.

The chain links TRBV20-1 to TRBJ2-7; D perhaps matches TRBD2 (6 bases). V was clipped by 3 bases and J by 7 bases, with 16 bases between them. Germline V gives CDR1 DFQATT, CDR2 SNEGSKA (reference sequence). This CDR3 comprises 13 residues. In nucleotides, the CDR3 is TGCAGTGCTAGTCTAGCGCCATCTCGGGAGCAGTACTTC. It encodes CSASLAPSREQYF.

The chain is built from TRBV30 and TRBJ1-3, with TRBD1 matching over 7 bases. V was pared by 3 bases and J by 1 base, with 18 bases of the junction left unmatched. The CDR3 covers 19 residues. The germline CDR1 and CDR2 sequences are GTSNPN and SVGIG (reference sequence). The CDR3, as DNA: TGTGCCTGGAGAGACTCCTCACCCAAGGGGGCTGTATCTGGAAACACCATATATTTT. Its translation: CAWRDSSPKGAVSGNTIYF.

The V gene is TRBV10-2, the J gene TRBJ2-7; TRBD1 matches at 8 bases. The CDR3 runs to 13 residues. Per germline, CDR1 WSHSY and CDR2 SAAADI. Trimming cost V 5 bases and J 6 bases; bases outside gene matches: 6. The CDR3 is CASSKDRAGEQYF. Here the CDR3 DNA reads TGCGCCAGCAGTAAGGACAGGGCCGGCGAGCAGTACTTC.

The rearrangement joins TRBV2 to TRBJ2-3, with TRBD2 as a possible D gene (6 bases). This CDR3 region has 15 residues. The ends were cut back, 7 bases at V and 6 bases at J, with 20 bases in the middle. Germline V gene sequence: CDR1 SNHLY, CDR2 FYNNEI. The CDR3: CASKDRSGRGDTQYF. CDR3 bases: TGTGCCAGCAAAGATCGTAGCGGTCGCGGGGATACGCAGTATTTT.

The rearrangement joins TRBV10-2 to TRBJ2-7, with D possibly being TRBD1 (6 bases). CDR1 and CDR2 from the germline V gene are WSHSY and SAAADI. The CDR3 spans 16 residues. Trimming stripped 6 bases from V and 4 bases from J, with 22 bases between. In DNA form, the CDR3 reads TGCGCCAGCAGACCTCCAGGGGACGGGCGGAGGTACGAGCAGTACTTC. Amino acids: CASRPPGDGRRYEQYF.

The V and J genes are TRBV11-2 and TRBJ1-3; 9 bases align to TRBD1. Unmatched junction bases numbered 1, after V lost 1 base and J lost 0 bases. There are 16 residues in the CDR3. From germline, CDR1 is SGHAT and CDR2 FQNNGV. The CDR3 DNA is TGTGCCAGCAGCTTAGTGGACAGGGGCTCTGGAAACACCATATATTTT. Its translation is CASSLVDRGSGNTIYF.

The gene calls are TRBV5-8 and TRBJ2-2; the D gene is possibly TRBD1 (8 bases). This CDR3 is 15 amino acids long. Trimming shortened V by 4 bases and J by 6 bases, and 16 bases separated the two germline ends. Germline CDR1 SGHTS, CDR2 YDEGEE. The CDR3 nucleotides read TGTGCCAGCAGCCAGCGGACAGGGAGGGCCGGGGAGCTGTTTTTT. As protein: CASSQRTGRAGELFF. Filled out from reference TRBV5-8 and TRBJ2-2, the complete variable domain reads EAGVTQSPTHLIKTRGQQATLRCSPISGHTSVYWYQQALGLGLQFLLWYDEGEERNRGNFPPRFSGRQFPNYSSELNVNALELEDSALYLCASSQRTGRAGELFFGEGSRLTVL.

This clone has just one count. The chain uses TRBV2 and TRBJ2-2; D is possibly TRBD1 (5 bases). V was cut by 7 bases and J by 6 bases, with 12 bases left in between. The CDR3 spans 13 residues. CDR1 and CDR2 from the germline V gene are SNHLY and FYNNEI. In DNA, the CDR3 is TGTGCCAGCAAGTATGACAGAGCCGGGGAGCTGTTTTTT. This sequence encodes CASKYDRAGELFF.

J is TRBJ1-1 and V is TRBV28; D not certain. The V end lost 2 bases, the J end lost 0 bases, and 7 bases lay between the germline ends. Per germline, CDR1 MDHEN and CDR2 SYDVKM. The CDR3 runs 14 residues. CDR3 in amino acids: CASSLNNMNTEAFF. CDR3 bases: TGTGCCAGCAGTTTAAACAATATGAACACTGAAGCTTTCTTT.

This clone has a single count. The chain links TRBV4-1 to TRBJ1-4; TRBD1 agrees at 8 bases. V dropped 2 bases and J dropped 3; count of bases not matched to a gene: 14. The germline CDR1 and CDR2 sequences are MGHRA and YSYEKL. The CDR3 extends over 19 amino acids. The CDR3 sequence is CASSQLPDLGQGANEKLFF. CDR3 coding DNA: TGCGCCAGCAGCCAATTACCGGACCTAGGACAGGGAGCTAATGAAAAACTGTTTTTT.

This clone has a single count. The V and J genes are TRBV7-6 and TRBJ2-7, with 15 positions matching TRBD2. The CDR3 has 15 amino acids. V trimming: 2 bases; J trimming: 7 bases; junction bases outside the gene matches: 3. Germline values: CDR1 SGHVS, CDR2 FNYEAQ. In DNA form, the CDR3 reads TGTGCCAGCAGCTTAATCGGGACTAGCGGGGGGGAGCAGTACTTC. This translates into CASSLIGTSGGEQYF.

This chain uses TRBV27 with TRBJ1-2, with a possible D match to TRBD1 (6 bases). The CDR3 runs to 15 residues. Germline values: CDR1 MNHEY, CDR2 SMNVEV (reference sequence). Trimming pared 6 bases from V and 0 bases from J, leaving 14 bases between. The CDR3 region is CASSFYRDTNYGYTF. DNA for the CDR3: TGTGCCAGCAGCTTTTACAGGGATACTAACTATGGCTACACCTTC.